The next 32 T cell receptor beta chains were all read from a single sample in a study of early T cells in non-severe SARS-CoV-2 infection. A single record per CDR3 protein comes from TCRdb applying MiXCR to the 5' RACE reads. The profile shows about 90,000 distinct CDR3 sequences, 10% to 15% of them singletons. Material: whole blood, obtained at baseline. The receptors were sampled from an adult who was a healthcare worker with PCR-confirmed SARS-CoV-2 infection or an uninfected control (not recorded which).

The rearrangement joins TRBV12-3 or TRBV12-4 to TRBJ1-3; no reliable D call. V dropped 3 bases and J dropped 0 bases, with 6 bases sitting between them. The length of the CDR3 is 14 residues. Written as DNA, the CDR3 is TGTGCCAGCAGTTTTTCAGACTCTGGAAACACCATATATTTT. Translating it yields CASSFSDSGNTIYF.

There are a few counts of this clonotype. CDR3 sequence reads: CASSLDNLDSIRSSYNEQFF. The DNA for the CDR3 is TGTGCCAGCAGCTTAGATAATCTCGACTCGATTAGGAGCTCCTACAATGAGCAGTTCTTC. The V and J genes are TRBV11-2 and TRBJ2-1, with D uncertain. The CDR3 length is 20 residues. CDR1 SGHAT and CDR2 FQNNGV come from the germline V gene. V was shortened by 0 bases and J by 0 bases, with 21 bases between the two germline ends. Looking up the rest from reference TRBV11-2 and TRBJ2-1 gives the full variable domain: EAGVAQSPRYKIIEKRQSVAFWCNPISGHATLYWYQQILGQGPKLLIQFQNNGVVDDSQLPKDRFSAERLKGVDSTLKIQPAKLEDSAVYLCASSLDNLDSIRSSYNEQFFGPGTRLTVL.

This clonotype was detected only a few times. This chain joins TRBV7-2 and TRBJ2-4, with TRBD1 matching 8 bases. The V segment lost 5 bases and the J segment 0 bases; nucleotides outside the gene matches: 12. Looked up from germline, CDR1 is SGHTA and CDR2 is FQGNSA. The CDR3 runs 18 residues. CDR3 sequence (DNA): TGTGCCAGCAGCCAAGTGGGGACAGGATTGATAGCCAAAAACATTCAGTACTTC. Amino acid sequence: CASSQVGTGLIAKNIQYF.

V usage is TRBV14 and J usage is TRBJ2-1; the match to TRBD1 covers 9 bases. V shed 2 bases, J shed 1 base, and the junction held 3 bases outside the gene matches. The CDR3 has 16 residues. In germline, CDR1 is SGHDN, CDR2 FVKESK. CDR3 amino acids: CASSQMTGGSYNEQFF. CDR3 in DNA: TGTGCCAGCAGCCAAATGACAGGGGGGTCCTACAATGAGCAGTTCTTC.

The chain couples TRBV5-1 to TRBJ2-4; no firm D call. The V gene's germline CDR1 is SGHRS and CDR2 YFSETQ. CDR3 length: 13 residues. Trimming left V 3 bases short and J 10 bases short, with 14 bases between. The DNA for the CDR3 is TGCGCCAGCAGCTACGCCTCTACCGCAATTCAGTACTTC. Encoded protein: CASSYASTAIQYF. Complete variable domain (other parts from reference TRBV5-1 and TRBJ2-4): KAGVTQTPRYLIKTRGQQVTLSCSPISGHRSVSWYQQTPGQGLQFLFEYFSETQRNKGNFPGRFSGRQFSNSRSEMNVSTLELGDSALYLCASSYASTAIQYFGAGTRLSVL.

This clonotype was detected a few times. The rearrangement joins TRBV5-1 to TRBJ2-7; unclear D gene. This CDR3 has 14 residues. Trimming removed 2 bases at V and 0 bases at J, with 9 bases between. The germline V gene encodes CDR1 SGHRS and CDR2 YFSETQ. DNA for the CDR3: TGCGCCAGCAGCTTTCAGGCACTCTCCTACGAGCAGTACTTC. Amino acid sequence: CASSFQALSYEQYF.

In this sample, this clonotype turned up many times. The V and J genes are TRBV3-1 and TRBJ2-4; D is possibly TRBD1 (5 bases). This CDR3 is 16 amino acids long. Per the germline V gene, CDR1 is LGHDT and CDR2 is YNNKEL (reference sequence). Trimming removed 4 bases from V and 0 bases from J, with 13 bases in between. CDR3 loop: CASSPPGILAKNIQYF. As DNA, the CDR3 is TGTGCCAGCAGCCCTCCAGGGATACTAGCCAAAAACATTCAGTACTTC.

The CDR3 region is CASSLPSGTGTDTQYF. CDR3 in DNA: TGCGCCAGCAGCTTACCTAGCGGGACGGGCACAGATACGCAGTATTTT. The V gene is TRBV5-1, the J gene TRBJ2-3, with TRBD2 matching 9 bases. The germline gives CDR1 SGHRS, CDR2 YFSETQ. This CDR3 is built from 16 residues. V dropped 2 bases and J dropped 1; count of bases not matched to a gene: 5.

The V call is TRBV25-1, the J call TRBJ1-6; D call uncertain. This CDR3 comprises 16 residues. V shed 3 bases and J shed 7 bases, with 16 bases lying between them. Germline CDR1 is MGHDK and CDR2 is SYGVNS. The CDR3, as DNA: TGTGCCAGCAGTGACGGCCGCGGGATCGGGAATTCACCCCTCCACTTT. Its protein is CASSDGRGIGNSPLHF.

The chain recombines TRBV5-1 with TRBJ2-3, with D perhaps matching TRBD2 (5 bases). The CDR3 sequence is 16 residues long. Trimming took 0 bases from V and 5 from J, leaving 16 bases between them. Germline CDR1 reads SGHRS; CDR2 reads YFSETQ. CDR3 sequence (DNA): TGCGCCAGCAGCTTGGCCCCGGAAGGGAGAGGAGATACGCAGTATTTT. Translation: CASSLAPEGRGDTQYF.

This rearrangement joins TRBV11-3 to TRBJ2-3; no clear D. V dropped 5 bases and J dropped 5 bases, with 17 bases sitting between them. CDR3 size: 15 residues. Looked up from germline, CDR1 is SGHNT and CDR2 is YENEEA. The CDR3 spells CASSLSLGKGDTQYF. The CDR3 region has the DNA TGTGCCAGCAGCCTCAGTTTGGGGAAGGGAGATACGCAGTATTTT.

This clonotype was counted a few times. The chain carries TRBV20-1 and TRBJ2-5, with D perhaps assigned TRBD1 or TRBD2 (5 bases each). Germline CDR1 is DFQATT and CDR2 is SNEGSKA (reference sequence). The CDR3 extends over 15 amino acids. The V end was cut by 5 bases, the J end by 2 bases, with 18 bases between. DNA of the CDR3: TGCAGTGCTGAGGCACCAGGGCCGGGGCAAGAGACCCAGTACTTC. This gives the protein CSAEAPGPGQETQYF.

The CDR3, as DNA: TGTGCCAGCAGCCTCGGACATGGTGGCACTGAAGCTTTCTTT. Protein sequence: CASSLGHGGTEAFF. The chain employs TRBV6-1 and TRBJ1-1, with D possibly TRBD1 on 5 matching bases. CDR3 length equals 14 residues. Germline CDR1 reads MNHNS; CDR2 reads SASEGT. The ends were cut back, 6 bases at V and 4 bases at J, with 15 bases in the middle.

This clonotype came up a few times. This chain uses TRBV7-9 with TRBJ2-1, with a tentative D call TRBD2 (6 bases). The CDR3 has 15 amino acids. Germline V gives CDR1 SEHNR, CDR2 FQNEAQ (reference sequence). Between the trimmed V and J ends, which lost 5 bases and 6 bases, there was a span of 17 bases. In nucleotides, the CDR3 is TGTGCCAGCAGCCGGGACTCTTCGATACTCAATGAGCAGTTCTTC. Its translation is CASSRDSSILNEQFF.

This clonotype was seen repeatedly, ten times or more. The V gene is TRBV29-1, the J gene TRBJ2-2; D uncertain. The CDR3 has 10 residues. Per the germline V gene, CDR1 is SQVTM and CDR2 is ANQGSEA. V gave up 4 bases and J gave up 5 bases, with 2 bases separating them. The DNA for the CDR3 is TGCAGCGTTGGAACCGGGGAGCTGTTTTTT. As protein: CSVGTGELFF.

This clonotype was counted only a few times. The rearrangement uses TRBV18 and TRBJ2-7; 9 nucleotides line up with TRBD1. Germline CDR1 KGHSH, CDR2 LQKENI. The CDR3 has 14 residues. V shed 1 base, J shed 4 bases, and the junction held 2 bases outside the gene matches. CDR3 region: CASSPLTGGYEQYF. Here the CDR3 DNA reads TGTGCCAGCTCACCACTGACAGGGGGATACGAGCAGTACTTC.

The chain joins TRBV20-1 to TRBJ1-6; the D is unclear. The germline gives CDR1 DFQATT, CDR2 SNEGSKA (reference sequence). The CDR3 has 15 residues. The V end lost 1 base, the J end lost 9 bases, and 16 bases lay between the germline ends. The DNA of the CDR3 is TGCAGTGCTAGAGCTGCCTTAGCAGATGGTTCACCCCTCCACTTT. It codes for CSARAALADGSPLHF.

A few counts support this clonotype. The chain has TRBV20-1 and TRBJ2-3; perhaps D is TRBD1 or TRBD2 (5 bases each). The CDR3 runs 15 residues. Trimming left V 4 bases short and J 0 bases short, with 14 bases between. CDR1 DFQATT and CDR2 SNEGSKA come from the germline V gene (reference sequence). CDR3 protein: CSATPGPISTDTQYF. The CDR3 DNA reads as TGCAGTGCTACCCCGGGGCCAATTAGCACAGATACGCAGTATTTT.

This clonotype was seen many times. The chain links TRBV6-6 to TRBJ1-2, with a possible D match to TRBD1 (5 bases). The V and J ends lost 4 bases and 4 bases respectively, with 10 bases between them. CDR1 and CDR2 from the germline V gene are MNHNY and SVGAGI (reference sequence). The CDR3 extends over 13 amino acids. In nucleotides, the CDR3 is TGTGCCAGCAGTTTGGGACGGCTCTATGGCTACACCTTC. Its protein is CASSLGRLYGYTF.

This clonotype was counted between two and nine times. CDR3 nucleotide sequence: TGTGCCTGGAGACACGGGGGCTACACCTTC. Translation: CAWRHGGYTF. The V call is TRBV30, the J call TRBJ1-2, with unresolved D. Deletions cut 3 bases from V and 8 bases from J, with 7 bases between. Germline V gene data show CDR1 as GTSNPN and CDR2 as SVGIG (reference sequence). CDR3 size: 10 residues. Variable domain in full (rest from reference TRBV30 and TRBJ1-2): SQTIHQWPATLVQPVGSPLSLECTVEGTSNPNLYWYRQAAGRGLQLLFYSVGIGQISSEVPQNLSASRPQDRQFILSSKKLLLSDSGFYLCAWRHGGYTFGSGTRLTVV.

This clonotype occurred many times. For the CDR3, the DNA is TGCAGTGCTAGTGCGGGAAATCAGCCCCAGCATTTT. Translating gives CSASAGNQPQHF. The rearrangement joins TRBV20-1 to TRBJ1-5; D unclear. V was cut by 3 bases and J by 4 bases, with 7 bases left in between. The CDR3 contains 12 residues. The germline gives CDR1 DFQATT, CDR2 SNEGSKA (reference sequence).

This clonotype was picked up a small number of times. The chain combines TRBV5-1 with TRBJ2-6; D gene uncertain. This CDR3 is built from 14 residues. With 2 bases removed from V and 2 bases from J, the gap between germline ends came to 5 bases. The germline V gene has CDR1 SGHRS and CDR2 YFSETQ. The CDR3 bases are TGCGCCAGCAGCTTCCTAACTGGGGCCAACGTCCTGACTTTC. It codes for CASSFLTGANVLTF.

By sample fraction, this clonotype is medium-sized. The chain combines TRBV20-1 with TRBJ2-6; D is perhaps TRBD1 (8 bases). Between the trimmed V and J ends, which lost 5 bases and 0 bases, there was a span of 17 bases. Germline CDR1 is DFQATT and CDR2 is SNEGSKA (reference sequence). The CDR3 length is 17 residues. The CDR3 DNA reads TGCAGTGCTCGGACAGGGAGGGTTAGCTCTGGGGCCAACGTCCTGACTTTC. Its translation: CSARTGRVSSGANVLTF.

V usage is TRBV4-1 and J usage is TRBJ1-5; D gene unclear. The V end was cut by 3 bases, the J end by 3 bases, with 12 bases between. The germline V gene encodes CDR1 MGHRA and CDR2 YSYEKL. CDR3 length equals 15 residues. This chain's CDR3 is CASSQDYSYNQPQHF. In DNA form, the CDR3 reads TGCGCCAGCAGCCAGGACTACAGTTACAATCAGCCCCAGCATTTT.

The CDR3 bases are TGTGCCAGCAGTCTATCAGGGGTGTCGGGGACCCAGTACTTC. Protein sequence: CASSLSGVSGTQYF. The chain combines TRBV6-6 with TRBJ2-5; tentative D call: TRBD1 (6 bases). V was trimmed by 5 bases and J by 7 bases, leaving 17 bases between them. The CDR3 spans 14 residues. Germline loops: CDR1 MNHNY, CDR2 SVGAGI (reference sequence).

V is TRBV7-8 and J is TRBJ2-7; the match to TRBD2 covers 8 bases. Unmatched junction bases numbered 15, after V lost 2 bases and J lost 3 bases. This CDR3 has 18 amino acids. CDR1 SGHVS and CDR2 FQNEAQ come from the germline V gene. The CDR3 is CASSLIVGWDSGIYEQYF. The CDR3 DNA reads TGTGCCAGCAGCTTAATAGTTGGTTGGGATAGCGGGATCTACGAGCAGTACTTC.

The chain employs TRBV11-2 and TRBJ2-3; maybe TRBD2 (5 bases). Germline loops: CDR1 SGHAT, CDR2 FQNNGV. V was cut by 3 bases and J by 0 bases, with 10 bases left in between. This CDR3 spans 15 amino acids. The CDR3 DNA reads TGTGCCAGCAGCTTGGGCTGGACTAGCACAGATACGCAGTATTTT. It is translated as CASSLGWTSTDTQYF.

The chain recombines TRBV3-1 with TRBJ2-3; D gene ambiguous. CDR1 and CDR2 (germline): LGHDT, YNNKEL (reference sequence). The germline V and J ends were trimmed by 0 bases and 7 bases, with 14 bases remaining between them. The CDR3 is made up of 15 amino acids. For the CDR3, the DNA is TGTGCCAGCAGCCAAGATAGTACGACATCCTATACGCAGTATTTT. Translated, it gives CASSQDSTTSYTQYF.

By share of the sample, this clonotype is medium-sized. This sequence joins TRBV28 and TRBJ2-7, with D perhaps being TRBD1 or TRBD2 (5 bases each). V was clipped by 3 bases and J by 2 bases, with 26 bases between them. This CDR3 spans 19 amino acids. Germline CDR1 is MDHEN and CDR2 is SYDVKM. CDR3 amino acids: CASSLVTVRGLVPPYEQYF. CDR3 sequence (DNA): TGTGCCAGCAGTTTGGTTACGGTTCGGGGCCTGGTCCCCCCCTACGAGCAGTACTTC.

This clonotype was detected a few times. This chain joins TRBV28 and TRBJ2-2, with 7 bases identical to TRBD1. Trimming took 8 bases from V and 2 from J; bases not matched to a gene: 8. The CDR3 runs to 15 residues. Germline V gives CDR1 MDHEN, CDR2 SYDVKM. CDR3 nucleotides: TGTGCCAGCGTAAGGGGACAGCTAAACACCGGGGAGCTGTTTTTT. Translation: CASVRGQLNTGELFF. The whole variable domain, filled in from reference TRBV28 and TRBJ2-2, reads DVKVTQSSRYLVKRTGEKVFLECVQDMDHENMFWYRQDPGLGLRLIYFSYDVKMKEKGDIPEGYSVSREKKERFSLILESASTNQTSMYLCASVRGQLNTGELFFGEGSRLTVL.

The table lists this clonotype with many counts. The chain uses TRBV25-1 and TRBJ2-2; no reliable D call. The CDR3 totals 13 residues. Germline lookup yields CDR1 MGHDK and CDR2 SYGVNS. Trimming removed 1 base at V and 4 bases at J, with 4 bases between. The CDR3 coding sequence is TGTGCCAGCAGTGAATTCGGCACCGGGGAGCTGTTTTTT. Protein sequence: CASSEFGTGELFF.

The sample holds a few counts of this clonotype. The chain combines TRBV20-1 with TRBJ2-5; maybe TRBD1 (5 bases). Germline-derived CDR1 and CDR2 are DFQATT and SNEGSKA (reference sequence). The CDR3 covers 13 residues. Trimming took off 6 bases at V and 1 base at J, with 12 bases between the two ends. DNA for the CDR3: TGCAGTGCAACCGTGACAGTCCAAGAGACCCAGTACTTC. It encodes CSATVTVQETQYF.